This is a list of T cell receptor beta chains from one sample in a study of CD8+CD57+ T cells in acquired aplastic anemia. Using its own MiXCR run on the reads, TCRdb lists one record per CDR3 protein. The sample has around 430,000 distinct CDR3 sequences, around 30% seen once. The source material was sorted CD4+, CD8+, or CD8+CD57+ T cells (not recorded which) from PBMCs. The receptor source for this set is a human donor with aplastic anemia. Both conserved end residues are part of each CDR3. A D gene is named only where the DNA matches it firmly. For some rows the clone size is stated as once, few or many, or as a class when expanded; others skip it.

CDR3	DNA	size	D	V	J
CASSPGGTSFETQYF	TGTGCCAGCAGCCCAGGGGGGACTAGCTTTGAGACCCAGTACTTC	many	TRBD2	TRBV9	TRBJ2-5
CASTPQRASETQYF	TGTGCCAGCACCCCCCAGCGGGCGTCGGAGACCCAGTACTTC	many	.	TRBV7-2	TRBJ2-5
CASSVASATEAFF	TGTGCCAGCAGCGTAGCCAGTGCCACTGAAGCTTTCTTT	many	.	TRBV9	TRBJ1-1
CASSHPGQCYEQYF	TGTGCCAGCAGTCATCCGGGACAGTGCTACGAGCAGTACTTC	once	TRBD1	TRBV7-7	TRBJ2-7
CASSEPGGWETQYF	TGTGCCAGCAGTGAACCAGGGGGCTGGGAGACCCAGTACTTC	many	TRBD1	TRBV2	TRBJ2-5
CASSSPPGNYGYTF	TGTGCCAGCAGTTCCCCCCCAGGGAACTATGGCTACACCTTC	few	.	TRBV12-3/TRBV12-4	TRBJ1-2
CASRRSGYNEQFF	TGTGCCAGCCGTCGGAGCGGATACAATGAGCAGTTCTTC	many	.	TRBV7-9	TRBJ2-1
CASSLPLSPLHF	TGTGCCAGCAGCCTCCCTCTGTCACCCCTCCACTTT	many	.	TRBV7-3	TRBJ1-6
CASSLEELVYTF	TGTGCCAGCAGCTTAGAGGAACTAGTATACACCTTC	many	.	TRBV7-2	TRBJ1-2
CASSLRQGLAGELFF	TGTGCCAGCAGTTTACGGCAAGGCCTGGCCGGGGAGCTGTTTTTT	few	.	TRBV24-1	TRBJ2-2
CASSFTGAGATEAFF	TGTGCCAGCAGCTTCACCGGGGCCGGAGCCACTGAAGCTTTCTTT	.	.	TRBV7-8	TRBJ1-1
CASSAPVTGELFF	TGTGCCAGCAGTGCCCCCGTCACCGGGGAGCTGTTTTTT	once	.	TRBV25-1	TRBJ2-2
CSAARTGAHEQYF	TGCAGTGCGGCTCGGACAGGGGCCCACGAGCAGTACTTC	.	TRBD1	TRBV20-1	TRBJ2-7
CASSQMYQETQYF	TGTGCCAGCAGCCAGATGTACCAAGAGACCCAGTACTTC	many	.	TRBV7-3	TRBJ2-5
CATGLAGAEETQHF	TGTGCCACTGGACTAGCGGGGGCTGAGGAGACCCAGCATTTT	once	.	TRBV10-3	TRBJ1-5
CATSDLPGLAGGNEQFF	TGTGCCACCAGTGATTTGCCCGGACTAGCGGGGGGCAATGAGCAGTTCTTC	.	TRBD2	TRBV24-1	TRBJ2-1
CASSGDPGVSEAFF	TGTGCCAGCAGCGGGGACCCTGGGGTCTCTGAAGCTTTCTTT	.	.	TRBV7-3	TRBJ1-1
CATSQGSAYNSPLHF	TGTGCCACCAGCCAAGGGTCAGCCTATAATTCACCCCTCCACTTT	.	.	TRBV15	TRBJ1-6
CASRQGYGGYTF	TGTGCCAGCAGGCAGGGGTATGGTGGCTACACCTTC	many	.	TRBV6-1	TRBJ1-2
CAISPQGPSTDTQYF	TGTGCCATCAGTCCCCAGGGTCCAAGCACAGATACGCAGTATTTT	few	.	TRBV10-3	TRBJ2-3
CASSVVPGANYGYTF	TGTGCCAGCAGCGTAGTCCCAGGGGCTAACTATGGCTACACCTTC	many	.	TRBV9	TRBJ1-2
CATSRGYSGTSNNEQFF	TGTGCCACCAGCAGAGGATATTCCGGGACTAGCAACAATGAGCAGTTCTTC	many	TRBD2	TRBV15	TRBJ2-1
CSASEGRGYTF	TGCAGCGCTTCCGAGGGGAGAGGCTACACCTTC	many	.	TRBV29-1	TRBJ1-2
CASSKQGLEFF	TGTGCCAGCAGTAAACAGGGCCTAGAGTTCTTC	many	.	TRBV2	TRBJ2-1
CASSLGAAGGYTF	TGTGCCAGCAGCTTAGGGGCAGCGGGGGGCTACACCTTC	.	.	TRBV11-1	TRBJ1-2
CASSSGQGNLNEQFF	TGTGCCAGTTCATCGGGACAGGGGAATTTGAATGAGCAGTTCTTC	once	TRBD1	TRBV19	TRBJ2-1
CATSPWGVEQPQHF	TGTGCTACGTCCCCCTGGGGGGTAGAGCAGCCCCAGCATTTT	.	.	TRBV19	TRBJ1-5
CASSSDNRGKTEAFF	TGTGCCAGCAGCTCGGACAACAGGGGTAAGACTGAAGCTTTCTTT	.	TRBD1	TRBV11-1	TRBJ1-1
CAISSRQGRVAYYGYTF	TGTGCCATCAGTTCCCGACAGGGGAGAGTGGCGTACTATGGCTACACCTTC	.	TRBD1	TRBV10-3	TRBJ1-2
CASSQSPTGAETQYF	TGTGCCAGCAGCCAATCCCCGACAGGGGCAGAGACCCAGTACTTC	few	TRBD1	TRBV9	TRBJ2-5
CASSLSGQGASNSPLHF	TGTGCCAGCAGTCTTTCGGGACAGGGGGCAAGTAATTCACCCCTCCACTTT	many	TRBD1	TRBV6-1	TRBJ1-6
CASSWLAGGNTGELFF	TGTGCCAGCAGCTGGCTAGCGGGGGGGAACACCGGGGAGCTGTTTTTT	.	TRBD2	TRBV7-6	TRBJ2-2
CASSAGGALRDYGYTF	TGTGCCAGCAGTGCGGGGGGCGCTCTACGGGACTATGGCTACACCTTC	many	.	TRBV2	TRBJ1-2
CASSLSTVEKLFF	TGTGCCAGCAGCTTATCCACTGTTGAAAAACTGTTTTTT	few	.	TRBV7-2	TRBJ1-4
CASSPRQGVYDGQYF	TGTGCCAGCAGTCCCCGACAGGGGGTTTACGACGGGCAGTACTTC	.	TRBD1	TRBV2	TRBJ2-7
CSVQDTRTQYF	TGCAGCGTGCAGGACACCAGGACCCAGTACTTC	.	.	TRBV29-1	TRBJ2-5
CSARRGQADNSPLHF	TGCAGTGCTAGACGGGGACAGGCCGATAATTCACCCCTCCACTTT	many	TRBD1	TRBV20-1	TRBJ1-6
CASSLWTADYEQYF	TGTGCCAGCAGCCTATGGACAGCGGACTACGAGCAGTACTTC	.	.	TRBV2	TRBJ2-7
CASSPTAENYGYTF	TGCGCCAGCAGCCCGACGGCGGAAAACTATGGCTACACCTTC	many	.	TRBV5-1	TRBJ1-2
CASSQGGDGYEQYF	TGTGCCAGCAGCCAAGGGGGGGACGGCTACGAGCAGTACTTC	.	.	TRBV4-2	TRBJ2-7
CASSSQGFFSSNQPQHF	TGTGCCAGCAGCTCGCAGGGGTTCTTTTCTAGTAATCAGCCCCAGCATTTT	.	.	TRBV7-8	TRBJ1-5
CATSVGEGYGYTF	TGTGCCACCAGTGTAGGCGAGGGCTATGGCTACACCTTC	.	.	TRBV24-1	TRBJ1-2